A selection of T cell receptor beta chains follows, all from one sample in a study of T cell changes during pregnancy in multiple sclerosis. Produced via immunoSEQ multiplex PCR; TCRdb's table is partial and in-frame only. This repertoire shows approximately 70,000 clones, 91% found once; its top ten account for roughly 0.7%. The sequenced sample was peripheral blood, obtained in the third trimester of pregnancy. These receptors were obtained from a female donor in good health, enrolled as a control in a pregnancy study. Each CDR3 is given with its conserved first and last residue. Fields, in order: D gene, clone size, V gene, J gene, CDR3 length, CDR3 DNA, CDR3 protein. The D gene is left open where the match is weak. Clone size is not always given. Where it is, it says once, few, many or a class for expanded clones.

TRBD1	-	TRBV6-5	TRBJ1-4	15	TGTGCCAGCAGTTACCAGGGGGTGGCGATTGAAAAACTGTTTTTT	CASSYQGVAIEKLFF
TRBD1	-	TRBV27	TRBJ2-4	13	TGTGCCAGCAGCTTCTTCGGACAGGGAGATCAGTACTTC	CASSFFGQGDQYF
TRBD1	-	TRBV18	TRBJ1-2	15	TGTGCCAGCTCACCCCGGGGACAGCTTAACTATGGCTACACCTTC	CASSPRGQLNYGYTF
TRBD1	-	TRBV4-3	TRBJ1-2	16	TGCGCCAGCAGCCAGGCCGGACAGGGTTTAAATTATGGCTACACCTTC	CASSQAGQGLNYGYTF
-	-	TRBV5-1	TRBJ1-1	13	TGCGCCAGCAGCCTTTTAGCGGACACTGAAGCTTTCTTT	CASSLLADTEAFF
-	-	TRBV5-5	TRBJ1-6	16	TGTGCCAGCAGCTTGGTTAGCGGGACCTTTAATTCACCCCTCCACTTT	CASSLVSGTFNSPLHF
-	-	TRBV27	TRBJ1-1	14	TGTGCCAGCAGTGCGACAATATGGAACACTGAAGCTTTCTTT	CASSATIWNTEAFF
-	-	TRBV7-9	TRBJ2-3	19	TGTGCCAGCAGACCAAACCGGGGGGCCACACACTCAGCCACAGATACGCAGTATTTT	CASRPNRGATHSATDTQYF
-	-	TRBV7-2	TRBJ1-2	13	TGTGCCAGCAGCTCTCTTCGGGGTATGGGCTACACCTTC	CASSSLRGMGYTF
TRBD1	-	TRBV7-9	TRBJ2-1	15	TGTGCCAGCAGCTTACCCGGGACAGAACGCAATGAGCAGTTCTTC	CASSLPGTERNEQFF
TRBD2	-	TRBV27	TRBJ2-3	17	TGTGCCAGCAGTTCCCTTAGAGCGGGAGCTGGCACAGATACGCAGTATTTT	CASSSLRAGAGTDTQYF
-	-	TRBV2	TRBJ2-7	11	TGTGCCAGCAGGTCGGCCTACGAGCAGTACTTC	CASRSAYEQYF
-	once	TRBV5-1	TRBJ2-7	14	TGCGCCAGCAGCCGGGACGGAGGGGACTACGAGCAGTACTTC	CASSRDGGDYEQYF
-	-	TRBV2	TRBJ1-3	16	TGTGCCAGCAGTTCTCGGGGGGGGTTCGCTGGAAACACCATATATTTT	CASSSRGGFAGNTIYF
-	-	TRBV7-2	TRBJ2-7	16	TGTGCCAGCAGCCCTCAGGGGAGGGTGCGATCCTACGAGCAGTACTTC	CASSPQGRVRSYEQYF
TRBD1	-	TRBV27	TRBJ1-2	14	TGTGCCAGCAGTTCCTACACAGGGGCCTATGGCTACACCTTC	CASSSYTGAYGYTF
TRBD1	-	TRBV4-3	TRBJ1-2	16	TGCGCCAGCAGCGCGGACCAGGGGGCGGGCGGCTATGGCTACACCTTC	CASSADQGAGGYGYTF
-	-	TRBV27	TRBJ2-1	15	TGTGCCAGCAGTCCTACCTTGGACTATATTAATGAGCAGTTCTTC	CASSPTLDYINEQFF
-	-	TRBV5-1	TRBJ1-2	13	TGCGCCAGCAGTTACGACTCTTTATCCAGCTACACCTTC	CASSYDSLSSYTF
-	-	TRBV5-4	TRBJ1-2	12	TGTGCCAGCAGCATAGACAGTTATGGCTACACCTTC	CASSIDSYGYTF
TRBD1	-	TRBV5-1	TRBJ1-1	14	TGCGCCAGCAGCCCGGGACAGGTTGGCACTGAAGCTTTCTTT	CASSPGQVGTEAFF
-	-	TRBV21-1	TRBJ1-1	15	TGTGCCAGCAGTCGGCGTCTGACAGCGAACACTGAAGCTTTCTTT	CASSRRLTANTEAFF
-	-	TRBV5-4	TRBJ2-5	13	TGTGCCAGCAGCTCCGGACAGCAAGAGACCCAGTACTTC	CASSSGQQETQYF
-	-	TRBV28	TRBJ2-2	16	TGTGCCAGCAGTCCTTTAGGACAGCGTGTCACCGGGGAGCTGTTTTTT	CASSPLGQRVTGELFF
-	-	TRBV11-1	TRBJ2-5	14	TGTGCCAGCAGCCCCACTAGGAGTGAAGAGACCCAGTACTTC	CASSPTRSEETQYF
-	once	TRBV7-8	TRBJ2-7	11	TGTGCCAGCAGCTCTACCTACGAGCAGTACTTC	CASSSTYEQYF
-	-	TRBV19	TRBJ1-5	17	TGTGCCAGTAGTTTCGTAAGGAGGGGACGGGGTAATCAGCCCCAGCATTTT	CASSFVRRGRGNQPQHF
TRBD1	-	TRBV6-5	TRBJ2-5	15	TGTGCCAGCAGCAGACAGGGGGGGTTACAAGAGACCCAGTACTTC	CASSRQGGLQETQYF
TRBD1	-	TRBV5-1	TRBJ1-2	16	TGCGCCAGCAGCCTGTCACAGGGGGAAGGCTCATATGGCTACACCTTC	CASSLSQGEGSYGYTF
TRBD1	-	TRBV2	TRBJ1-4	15	TGTGCCAGCAGCGGACAGGGGGTATCGGGTGAAAAACTGTTTTTT	CASSGQGVSGEKLFF
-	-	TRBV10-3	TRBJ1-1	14	TGTGCCATCAGTGAGTCCGCCGACTCTCTTGGAGCTTTCTTT	CAISESADSLGAFF
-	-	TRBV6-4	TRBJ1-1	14	TGTGCCAGCAGTGACACCAACCGGGGGACTGAAGCTTTCTTT	CASSDTNRGTEAFF
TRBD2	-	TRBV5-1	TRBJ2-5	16	TGCGCCAGCAGCTTGAGGCTCCAGCGGGGCCAAGAGACCCAGTACTTC	CASSLRLQRGQETQYF
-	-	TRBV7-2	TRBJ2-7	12	TGTGCCAGCAGCGTCGGGACCTACGAGCAGTACTTC	CASSVGTYEQYF
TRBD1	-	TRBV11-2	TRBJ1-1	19	TGTGCCAGCAGCCGACGGGAGAGGACAGGGGGCCTTTTGAACACTGAAGCTTTCTTT	CASSRRERTGGLLNTEAFF
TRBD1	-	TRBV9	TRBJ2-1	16	TGTGCCAGCAGCGCGCGACAGGGGTCCAAAAACCATGAGCAGTTCTTC	CASSARQGSKNHEQFF
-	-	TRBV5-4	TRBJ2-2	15	TGTGCCAGCAGCTTCGACAGCCGACCATCCGGGGAGCTGTTTTTT	CASSFDSRPSGELFF